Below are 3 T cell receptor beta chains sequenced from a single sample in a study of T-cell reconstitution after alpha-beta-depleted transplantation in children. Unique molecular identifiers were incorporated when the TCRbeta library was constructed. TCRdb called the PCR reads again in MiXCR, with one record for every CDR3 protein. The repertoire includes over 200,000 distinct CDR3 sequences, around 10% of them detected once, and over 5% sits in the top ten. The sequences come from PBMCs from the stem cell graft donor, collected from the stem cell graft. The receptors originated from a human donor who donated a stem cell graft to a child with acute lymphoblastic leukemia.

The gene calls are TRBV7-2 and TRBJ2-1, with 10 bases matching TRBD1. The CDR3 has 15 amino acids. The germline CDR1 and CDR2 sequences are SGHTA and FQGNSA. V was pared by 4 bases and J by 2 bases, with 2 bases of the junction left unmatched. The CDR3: CASSSGQGAYNEQFF. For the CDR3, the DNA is TGTGCCAGCAGCTCCGGACAGGGGGCCTACAATGAGCAGTTCTTC.

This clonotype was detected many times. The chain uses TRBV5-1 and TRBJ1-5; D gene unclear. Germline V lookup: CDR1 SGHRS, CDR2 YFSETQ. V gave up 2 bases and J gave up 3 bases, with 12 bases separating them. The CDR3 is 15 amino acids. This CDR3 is CASSLGQDVNQPQHF. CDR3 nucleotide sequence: TGCGCCAGCAGCTTAGGGCAGGATGTCAATCAGCCCCAGCATTTT.

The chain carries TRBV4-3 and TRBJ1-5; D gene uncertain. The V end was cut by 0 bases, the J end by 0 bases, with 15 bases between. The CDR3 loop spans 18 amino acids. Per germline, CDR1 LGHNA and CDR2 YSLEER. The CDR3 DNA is TGCGCCAGCAGCCAAGATCTAGGGCAGAGAGTTAGCAATCAGCCCCAGCATTTT. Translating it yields CASSQDLGQRVSNQPQHF.